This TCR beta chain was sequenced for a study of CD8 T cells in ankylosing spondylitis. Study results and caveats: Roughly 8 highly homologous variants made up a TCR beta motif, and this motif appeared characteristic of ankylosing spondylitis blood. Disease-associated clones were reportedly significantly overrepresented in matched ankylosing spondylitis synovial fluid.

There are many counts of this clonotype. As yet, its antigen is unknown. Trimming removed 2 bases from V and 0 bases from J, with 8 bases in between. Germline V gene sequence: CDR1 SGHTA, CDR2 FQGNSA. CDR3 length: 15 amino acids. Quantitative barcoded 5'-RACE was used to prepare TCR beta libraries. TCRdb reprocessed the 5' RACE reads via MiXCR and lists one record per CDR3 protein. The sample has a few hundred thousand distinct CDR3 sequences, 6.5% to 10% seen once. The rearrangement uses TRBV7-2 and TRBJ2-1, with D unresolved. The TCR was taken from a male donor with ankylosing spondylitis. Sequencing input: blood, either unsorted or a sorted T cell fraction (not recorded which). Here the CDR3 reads CASSLLGSSYNEQFF. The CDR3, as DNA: TGTGCCAGCAGCTTATTGGGAAGCTCCTACAATGAGCAGTTCTTC.